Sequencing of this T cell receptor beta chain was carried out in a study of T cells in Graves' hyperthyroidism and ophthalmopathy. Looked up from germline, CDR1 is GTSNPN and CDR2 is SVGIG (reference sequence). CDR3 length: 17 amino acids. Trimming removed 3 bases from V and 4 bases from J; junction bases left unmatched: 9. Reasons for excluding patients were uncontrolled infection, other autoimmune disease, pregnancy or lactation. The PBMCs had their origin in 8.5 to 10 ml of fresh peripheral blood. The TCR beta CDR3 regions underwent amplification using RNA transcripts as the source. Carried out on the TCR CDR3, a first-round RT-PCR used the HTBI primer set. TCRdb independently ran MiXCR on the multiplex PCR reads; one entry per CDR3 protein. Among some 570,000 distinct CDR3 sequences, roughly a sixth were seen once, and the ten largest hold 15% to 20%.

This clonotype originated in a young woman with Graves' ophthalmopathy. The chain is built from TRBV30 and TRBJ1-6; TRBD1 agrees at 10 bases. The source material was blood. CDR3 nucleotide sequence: TGTGCCTGGAGGCCGGACAGGGGGGGAATATATAATTCACCCCTCCACTTT. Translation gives CAWRPDRGGIYNSPLHF.